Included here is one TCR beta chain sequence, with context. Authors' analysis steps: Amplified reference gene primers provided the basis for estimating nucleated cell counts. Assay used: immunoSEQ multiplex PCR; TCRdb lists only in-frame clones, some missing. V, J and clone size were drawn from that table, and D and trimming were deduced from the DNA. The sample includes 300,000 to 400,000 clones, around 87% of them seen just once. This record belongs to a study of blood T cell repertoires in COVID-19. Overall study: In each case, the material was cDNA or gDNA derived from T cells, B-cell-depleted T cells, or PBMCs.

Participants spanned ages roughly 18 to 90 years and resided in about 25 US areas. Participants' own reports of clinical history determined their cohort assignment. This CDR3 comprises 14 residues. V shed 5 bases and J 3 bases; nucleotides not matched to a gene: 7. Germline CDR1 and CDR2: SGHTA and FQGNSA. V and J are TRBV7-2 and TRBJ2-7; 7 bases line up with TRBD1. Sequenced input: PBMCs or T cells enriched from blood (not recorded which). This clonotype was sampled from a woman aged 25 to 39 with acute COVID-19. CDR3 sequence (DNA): TGTGCCAGCAGCCCCAGACAGGGCTTCTACGAGCAGTACTTC. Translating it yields CASSPRQGFYEQYF.